Only a few counts were recorded for the clone carrying this TCR beta chain. Its antigen is unknown. These data originate in a study of CD8+ T cells in alopecia areata. The CDR3 totals 14 residues. Unmatched junction bases numbered 1, after V lost 0 bases and J lost 3 bases. CDR1 is KGHSH, CDR2 LQKENI, per germline. Points from the study as a whole: TCRs were shared less clearly across patients than in mice, possibly for HLA-related reasons. Lesional scalp exceeded normal scalp in clonality, especially in alopecia totalis/universalis.

Those with alopecia areata gave lesional scalp punch biopsies and peripheral blood. PBMCs provided sorted CD4+ and CD8+ T cells. RNA extraction and reverse transcription yielded cDNA as sequencing template. Assay: immunoSEQ multiplex PCR; the TCRdb copy retains only in-frame clones and omits some. The sample records over 120,000 clones, roughly half being singletons. V and J are TRBV18 and TRBJ2-5; TRBD1 agrees at 7 bases. The clonotype comes from a human donor with alopecia areata. The sample in question was CD4+ T cells sorted from blood, obtained at week 0. CDR3 residues: CASSPPGTEETQYF. The CDR3 DNA reads TGTGCCAGCTCACCACCCGGGACAGAAGAGACCCAGTACTTC.